A selection of T cell receptor beta chains follows, all from one sample in a study of blood T cell repertoires in COVID-19. Profiled with immunoSEQ multiplex PCR; TCRdb holds only in-frame clones, not every one. The sample holds roughly 120,000 clones; around 86% are singletons and the top ten take approximately 11%. The source material was peripheral blood. Receptor source: an older man with acute or convalescent COVID-19. The CDR3 runs from the conserved cysteine through the conserved F or W. Each record gives: V gene, J gene, CDR3 protein.

TRBV9	TRBJ2-7	CASSPRDYSYEQYF
TRBV7-2	TRBJ2-1	CASSLELSYNEQFF
TRBV5-1	TRBJ1-2	CASRWDSFINYGYTF
TRBV5-1	TRBJ2-7	CASSLRRVSEDEQYF
TRBV11-2	TRBJ1-5	CASSLGQSNQPQHF
TRBV5-1	TRBJ2-1	CASSLLAGDYNEQFF
TRBV6-5	TRBJ1-6	CASSYGQGSSPLHF
TRBV9	TRBJ2-5	CASSEAGGKETQYF
TRBV10-3	TRBJ2-2	CAISVTSGTTTGELFF
TRBV18	TRBJ2-7	CASSPPGQAGGIEQYF
TRBV24-1	TRBJ2-1	CATSDQAGGSYNEQFF
TRBV3-1/TRBV3-2	TRBJ2-2	CASSPGTGDITGELFF
TRBV13	TRBJ1-3	CASSLVSETGRIGNTIYF
TRBV12-3/TRBV12-4	TRBJ2-5	CASGTSAGQYF
TRBV24-1	TRBJ2-4	CATSDHRQGGNIQYF
TRBV7-2	TRBJ2-7	CASSLVGGGSYEQYF
TRBV5-1	TRBJ1-4	CASTSGQNNEKLFF
TRBV29-1	TRBJ1-1	CSCSEPRTEAFF
TRBV5-1	TRBJ1-3	CASRLEWGAGNTIYF